The TCR beta chain under discussion was sequenced for a study of T cells after yellow fever vaccination. General study points: The study re-detected most primary-vaccination clones after the booster (roughly 96% CD4, roughly 91% CD8). Contamination by abundant bulk-population clonotypes could be present in FACS-sorted repertoires. A secondary response was less intense yet reached its peak sooner, at day 5 versus 15. Although most clonotypes did not, a small share appeared in both CD4 and CD8 compartments.

TCRdb re-analysed the 5' RACE reads in MiXCR, keeping a single row per CDR3 protein. The repertoire has around 360,000 distinct CDR3 sequences, around a tenth of them found once; the top ten carry 18%. V shed 4 bases, J shed 10 bases, and the junction held 13 bases outside the gene matches. The CDR3 runs to 14 residues. Only a few counts were recorded for this clonotype. Its antigen remains unknown. The chain is built from TRBV12-3 or TRBV12-4 and TRBJ2-7; 7 nucleotides align to TRBD1. The TCR sequence derives from a young man who received the YFV17D yellow fever vaccine. Source: PBMCs, taken on the day of the first yellow fever vaccination. The CDR3 loop is CASSSEGAEFYQYF. The CDR3 DNA reads as TGTGCCAGCAGTTCAGAGGGGGCCGAATTTTACCAGTACTTC.